Only one count was recorded for the clone carrying this T cell receptor (beta chain). Antigen: not known. This sample is drawn from a study of radiotherapy plus CTLA-4 blockade in lung cancer. Study background: For 18% of patients, objective responses occurred, and approximately 33% had disease control.

Those with chemo-refractory metastatic non-small-cell lung cancer were treated with focal radiation combined with CTLA-4 blockade using ipilimumab. Trimming shortened V by 4 bases and J by 0 bases, and 7 bases separated the two germline ends. CDR3 length: 14 amino acids. Looked up from germline, CDR1 is SGHRS and CDR2 is YFSETQ. Study-level results: Radiotherapy was combined with ipilimumab, and tumor-derived TCR clones then expanded in blood.

Only in-frame clones appear in the TCRdb table, and some are missing; sequencing was by immunoSEQ multiplex PCR. The sample contains tens of thousands of clones, around 76% of which appear only once. The rearrangement joins TRBV5-1 to TRBJ1-4; D remains unclear. The clonotype originates from a human donor with non-small cell lung cancer who had a complete response to radiotherapy plus ipilimumab. This material consisted of peripheral blood, taken from a patient treated with radiotherapy plus ipilimumab. CDR3 DNA: TGCGCCAGCAGCGCCGGGGCAACTAATGAAAAACTGTTTTTT. This translates into CASSAGATNEKLFF.